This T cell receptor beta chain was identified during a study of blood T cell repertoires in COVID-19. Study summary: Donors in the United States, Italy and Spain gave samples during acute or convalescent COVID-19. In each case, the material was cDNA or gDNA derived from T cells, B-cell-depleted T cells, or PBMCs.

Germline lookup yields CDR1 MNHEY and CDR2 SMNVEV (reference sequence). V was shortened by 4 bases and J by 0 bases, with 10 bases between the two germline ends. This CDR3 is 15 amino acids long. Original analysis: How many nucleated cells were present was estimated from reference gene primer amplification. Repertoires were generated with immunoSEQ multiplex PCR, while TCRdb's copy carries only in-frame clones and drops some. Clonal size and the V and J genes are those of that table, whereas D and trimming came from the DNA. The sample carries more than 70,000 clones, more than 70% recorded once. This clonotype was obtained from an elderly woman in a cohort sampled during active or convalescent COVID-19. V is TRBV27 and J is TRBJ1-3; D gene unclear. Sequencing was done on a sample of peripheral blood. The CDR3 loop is CASSSSLYSGNTIYF. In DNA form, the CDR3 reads TGTGCCAGCAGTTCCTCGCTATACTCTGGAAACACCATATATTTT.